The rows below give T cell receptor beta chains drawn from one sample of a study of blood T cell repertoires in COVID-19. The data were produced by immunoSEQ multiplex PCR, yet TCRdb's version contains in-frame clones alone and is incomplete. There are tens of thousands of clones in the sample; more than 70% occur only once, and roughly 25% lies in the top ten. The sequenced material came from peripheral blood. The receptors were sampled from a woman of 80 years or more with acute or convalescent COVID-19. CDR3s include the opening cysteine and the closing phenylalanine or tryptophan. Each record gives: clone size, J gene, V gene, D gene, CDR3 protein, CDR3 DNA. The D gene is left open where the match is weak. Clone size is given for some rows only: seen once, a few or many times, or a class if the clone is expanded.

few TRBJ1-1 TRBV6-4 . CASRNTGFTNTEAFF TGTGCCAGCAGGAACACAGGGTTTACGAACACTGAAGCTTTCTTT
once TRBJ2-1 TRBV29-1 . CSVGQYYNEQFF TGCAGCGTTGGACAGTACTACAATGAGCAGTTCTTC
. TRBJ1-3 TRBV3-1/TRBV3-2 . CASSQGASGNTIYF TGTGCCAGCAGCCAAGGTGCGAGTGGAAACACCATATATTTT
. TRBJ2-7 TRBV29-1 TRBD2 CSVGFSGGPYEQYF TGCAGCGTTGGGTTTAGCGGGGGGCCCTACGAGCAGTACTTC
. TRBJ1-5 TRBV7-3 . CASSVGANQPQHF TGTGCCAGCAGCGTGGGGGCTAATCAGCCCCAGCATTTT
once TRBJ2-5 TRBV3-1/TRBV3-2 TRBD1 CASSQLRQGEETQYF TGTGCCAGCAGCCAATTGAGACAGGGGGAAGAGACCCAGTACTTC
once TRBJ1-2 TRBV5-1 TRBD1 CASSTTTGTGNGYTF TGCGCCAGCAGCACTACAACCGGGACAGGGAATGGCTACACCTTC
once TRBJ1-1 TRBV18 TRBD1 CASSPLQGAFAEAFF TGTGCCAGCTCACCGTTACAGGGGGCGTTCGCTGAAGCTTTCTTT
. TRBJ1-6 TRBV6-2/TRBV6-3 TRBD1 CASSTLRTGVERAPLHF TGTGCCAGCAGCACCCTTCGGACAGGGGTCGAGAGGGCACCCCTCCACTTT
many TRBJ2-1 TRBV7-2 TRBD2 CASSIPRTSGGNNEQFF TGTGCCAGCAGCATCCCGCGGACTAGCGGGGGGAACAATGAGCAGTTCTTC
. TRBJ1-6 TRBV19 . CASTTIAGNSPLHF TGTGCCAGCACGACCATTGCGGGAAATTCACCCCTCCACTTT
. TRBJ2-5 TRBV11-3 . CASSFQRKETQYF TGTGCCAGCAGCTTTCAGAGGAAAGAGACCCAGTACTTC
. TRBJ1-3 TRBV2 . CASNIQGGNTIYF TGTGCCAGTAATATCCAGGGAGGAAACACCATATATTTT
few TRBJ2-3 TRBV3-1/TRBV3-2 TRBD1 CASRVQGADTQYF TGTGCCAGCAGGGTACAGGGGGCGGATACGCAGTATTTT
. TRBJ1-2 TRBV19 . CASSISAGRGSSGYTF TGTGCCAGTAGTATCTCCGCCGGTAGGGGCTCATCTGGCTACACCTTC
. TRBJ1-3 TRBV18 . CASSPPDNSGNTIYF TGTGCCAGCTCACCACCGGACAACTCTGGAAACACCATATATTTT
once TRBJ2-7 TRBV3-1/TRBV3-2 TRBD2 CASSPTGGGGIYEQYF TGTGCCAGCAGCCCAACCGGCGGGGGGGGAATCTACGAGCAGTACTTC
. TRBJ1-1 TRBV29-1 . CSVGATGNTEAFF TGCAGCGTTGGAGCGACAGGGAACACTGAAGCTTTCTTT
few TRBJ2-3 TRBV3-1/TRBV3-2 TRBD2 CASSHRTGLAGAVDTQYF TGTGCCAGCAGCCATCGCACGGGGCTAGCGGGAGCGGTGGATACGCAGTATTTT
once TRBJ2-5 TRBV6-2/TRBV6-3 TRBD1 CASSTDRDGTQYF TGTGCCAGCAGTACGGACAGGGATGGGACCCAGTACTTC
. TRBJ2-1 TRBV10-3 TRBD2 CAIRRTSGSLSYNEQFF TGTGCCATCAGAAGGACTAGCGGGAGTTTATCCTACAATGAGCAGTTCTTC
. TRBJ2-3 TRBV5-1 . CASSLTSTGTDTQYF TGCGCCAGCAGCCTAACTAGTACTGGCACAGATACGCAGTATTTT
. TRBJ2-4 TRBV3-1/TRBV3-2 TRBD2 CASSLRWGGNIQYF TGTGCCAGCAGCCTTCGGTGGGGGGGTAACATTCAGTACTTC
. TRBJ1-1 TRBV4-1 . CASSPAGNRNTEAFF TGCGCCAGCAGCCCCGCGGGGAACAGGAACACTGAAGCTTTCTTT
. TRBJ2-2 TRBV5-4 TRBD1 CASSRDSYTGELFF TGTGCCAGCAGCCGGGACAGTTACACCGGGGAGCTGTTTTTT
. TRBJ1-3 TRBV30 . CAWSARGTGNTIYF TGTGCCTGGAGCGCTAGGGGTACTGGAAACACCATATATTTT
. TRBJ2-2 TRBV11-1 . CASSLVGGTGELFF TGTGCCAGCAGCTTAGTAGGGGGCACCGGGGAGCTGTTTTTT
. TRBJ2-5 TRBV6-2/TRBV6-3 . CASSYSGLNQETQYF TGTGCCAGCAGTTACTCCGGACTAAACCAAGAGACCCAGTACTTC
few TRBJ1-1 TRBV2 TRBD1 CASSSHRGQSGEAFF TGTGCCAGCAGTTCCCACAGGGGGCAATCCGGTGAAGCTTTCTTT
few TRBJ1-5 TRBV28 . CASSLGRDNQPQHF TGTGCCAGCAGTTTAGGCCGGGACAATCAGCCCCAGCATTTT
. TRBJ2-3 TRBV4-2 TRBD1 CASSQESGGWIDTQYF TGTGCCAGCAGCCAAGAGTCAGGGGGTTGGATCGATACGCAGTATTTT
. TRBJ2-1 TRBV7-2 . CASSLELRLSTSGEQFF TGTGCCAGCAGCTTAGAGCTTAGACTATCAACCTCCGGTGAGCAGTTCTTC
. TRBJ1-3 TRBV19 . CASTPDQGGSGNTIYF TGTGCCAGTACCCCCGATCAAGGGGGCTCTGGAAACACCATATATTTT
. TRBJ1-1 TRBV27 . CASAAAGVVTEAFF TGTGCCAGCGCCGCGGCAGGGGTTGTCACTGAAGCTTTCTTT
. TRBJ1-5 TRBV30 . CAWSVQLSPGIQHF TGTGCCTGGAGTGTACAGTTATCCCCGGGGATTCAGCATTTT
. TRBJ2-7 TRBV5-1 . CASSLTGNYEQYF TGCGCCAGCAGCTTGACAGGGAATTACGAGCAGTACTTC
. TRBJ2-1 TRBV2 TRBD2 CASIAGVYNEQFF TGTGCCAGCATAGCGGGAGTATATAATGAGCAGTTCTTC
. TRBJ1-1 TRBV28 TRBD1 CASSLGTGAGTEAFF TGTGCCAGCAGTTTAGGGACAGGGGCGGGCACTGAAGCTTTCTTT
. TRBJ2-5 TRBV4-2 . CASSQGGPRETQYF TGTGCCAGCAGCCAAGGGGGCCCTCGTGAGACCCAGTACTTC
. TRBJ2-3 TRBV19 TRBD1 CASTDPSTGSPPTQYF TGTGCCAGTACCGACCCCTCGACAGGGTCGCCACCTACGCAGTATTTT
. TRBJ2-3 TRBV29-1 . CSVEDWGDRDTDTQYF TGCAGCGTTGAAGATTGGGGGGACAGAGACACAGATACGCAGTATTTT
few TRBJ1-1 TRBV3-1/TRBV3-2 TRBD1 CASRQGGTEAFF TGTGCCAGCAGACAGGGGGGCACTGAAGCTTTCTTT
. TRBJ1-1 TRBV19 . CASSIIGRTVMNTEAFF TGTGCCAGTAGTATAATTGGACGGACTGTAATGAACACTGAAGCTTTCTTT
. TRBJ2-2 TRBV5-1 . CASSLAGASGPGELFF TGCGCCAGCAGCTTGGCCGGCGCAAGCGGGCCTGGGGAGCTGTTTTTT
. TRBJ2-3 TRBV5-1 TRBD2 CASSPGTSGPSTDTQYF TGCGCCAGCAGCCCTGGGACTAGCGGTCCTAGCACAGATACGCAGTATTTT
few TRBJ1-3 TRBV19 . CASAAGTSGSGNTIYF TGTGCCAGCGCTGCCGGGACTTCAGGCTCTGGAAACACCATATATTTT
. TRBJ2-5 TRBV21-1 . CASSKTEETQYF TGTGCCAGCAGCAAGACAGAAGAGACCCAGTACTTC
once TRBJ1-2 TRBV19 . CASSIAGRGYTF TGTGCCAGTAGTATTGCAGGGCGCGGCTACACCTTC
. TRBJ1-1 TRBV6-4 . CASRPNSQGNTEAFF TGTGCCAGCAGGCCGAACTCTCAGGGCAACACTGAAGCTTTCTTT
. TRBJ1-3 TRBV19 . CASSILSGTLAGNTIYF TGTGCCAGTAGTATTTTATCCGGGACACTTGCTGGAAACACCATATATTTT
. TRBJ1-6 TRBV7-9 TRBD1 CASSDRDRDSPLHF TGTGCCAGCAGCGACCGGGACAGGGACTCACCCCTCCACTTT
few TRBJ1-6 TRBV18 TRBD1 CASSPRTGENSPLHF TGTGCCAGCTCACCCCGGACAGGGGAAAATTCACCCCTCCACTTT
. TRBJ2-1 TRBV7-7 TRBD1 CASSLGTGLYNEQFF TGTGCTAGCAGCTTAGGGACAGGACTATACAATGAGCAGTTCTTC